This TCR beta chain was captured by sequencing in a study of OX40 agonist ivuxolimab in advanced cancers. About the study: Patients received intravenous ivuxolimab every 2 weeks at 0.01 to 10 mg/kg.

Clones were read by immunoSEQ multiplex PCR, and TCRdb kept only the in-frame ones, dropping some. The repertoire consists of about 41,000 clones, with 89% occurring once and the leading ten covering 0.58%. For this clone: What it binds is not known.

General study findings and limits: Among the lowest peripheral clonal expansion occurred in 0.1-3.0 mg/kg partial responders. The authors did not determine the antigen specificity of the expanded peripheral T cells. CD4+ and CD8+ blood T cells expanded clonally by week 6 at 0.1 to 3.0 mg/kg.

The junction had 3 bases not matched to a gene; V was cut back by 4 bases and J by 2 bases. Germline V lookup: CDR1 LNHDA, CDR2 SQIVND (reference sequence). This CDR3 is 15 amino acids long. The sequence derives from an adult with an advanced solid tumor such as melanoma, head and neck, liver or kidney cancer. The starting material was CD4+ or CD8+ T cells sorted from blood, obtained in a trial of the OX40 agonist ivuxolimab. This chain links TRBV19 with TRBJ1-2; 11 nucleotides align to TRBD1. CDR3 in amino acids: CASSTRTGGNYGYTF. The CDR3, as DNA: TGTGCCAGTAGTACCCGGACAGGGGGCAACTATGGCTACACCTTC. The full variable domain, its missing parts supplied by reference TRBV19 and TRBJ1-2, is DGGITQSPKYLFRKEGQNVTLSCEQNLNHDAMYWYRQDPGQGLRLIYYSQIVNDFQKGDIAEGYSVSREKKESFPLTVTSAQKNPTAFYLCASSTRTGGNYGYTFGSGTRLTVV.